What follows is one TCR beta chain and its context. What it binds is not known. This specimen belongs to a study of cytomegalovirus exposure and HLA in healthy donors. Looked up from germline, CDR1 is SGHRS and CDR2 is YFSETQ. The CDR3 spans 15 residues. J lost 3 bases, V lost 4 bases, and 3 bases had no gene match. The PCR had 60 Vbeta and 13 Jbeta primers. Data came from immunoSEQ multiplex PCR; TCRdb stores just in-frame clones and leaves some out. The sample includes 220,000 or so clones. Study-level points and caveats: For most TCR sequences rarity was the rule, although some public TCRs occurred in many donors.

The genes are TRBV5-1 and TRBJ2-3; 12 bases are a match to TRBD2. Sequencing input: PBMCs. The receptor was derived from a girl aged 2 to 9 in good health and CMV-seropositive. In DNA, the CDR3 is TGCGCCAGCAGCGTAGGGACTAGCGGGACAGATACGCAGTATTTT. Its protein is CASSVGTSGTDTQYF.